This TCR beta chain came from a study of STAT3 mutations in large granular lymphocyte leukemia. Study context: Canonical activating STAT3 mutations were detected in roughly half of the longitudinally sequenced T-LGLL patients. Immunosuppressive therapy was given to more than half of T-LGLL patients.

About this clone itself: The antigen is not known.

Generated by immunoSEQ multiplex PCR, the TCRdb table keeps only in-frame clones and is missing some. This table has under 7,000 clones, more than 60% appearing once. General study results and limits: Treatment regimens differed across patients between samplings. In T-cell large granular lymphocyte leukemia, about half of patients showed multiple immunodominant subclonotypes.

The specimen was peripheral blood mononuclear cells. The clonotype originates from a man between 35 and 55 years old with T-cell large granular lymphocyte leukemia. Some clones in this sample may be carry-over from other donors' samples.

The DNA of the CDR3 is TGTGCCTGGAGTAGGAGGGGCCGTACTGAAGCTTTCTTT. It codes for CAWSRRGRTEAFF. The V call is TRBV30, the J call TRBJ1-1; D perhaps matches TRBD1 (5 bases). The germline V and J ends were trimmed by 2 bases and 5 bases, with 12 bases remaining between them. The CDR3 loop spans 13 amino acids. Germline CDR1 GTSNPN, CDR2 SVGIG (reference sequence).